This T cell receptor beta chain was recorded in a study of PD-1 blockade in classical Hodgkin lymphoma. Remarks on this clone: Its specificity is unknown.

Study-wide points: Healthy donors reportedly exceeded newly diagnosed patients in baseline TCR diversity. Reasons behind the repertoire differences stay unclear, perhaps disease activity or earlier therapy.

Clones were read by immunoSEQ multiplex PCR, and TCRdb kept only the in-frame ones, dropping some. This table has 17,000 or so clones, roughly 81% appearing once. The CDR3 totals 14 residues. V lost 1 base and J 0 bases, leaving 4 bases between the germline ends. Germline loops: CDR1 SNHLY, CDR2 FYNNEI. The time point is: newly diagnosed, previously untreated cHL patient sample. What served as comparison were PBMCs in newly diagnosed, untreated classical Hodgkin lymphoma. The origin of this receptor is a human donor with classical Hodgkin lymphoma. The V call is TRBV2, the J call TRBJ1-5; D is uncertain. Material: peripheral blood mononuclear cells (PBMCs). The CDR3, as DNA: TGTGCCAGCAGTGAAGGGGATAGCAATCAGCCCCAGCATTTT. This translates into CASSEGDSNQPQHF.